The 15 T cell receptor beta chains below come from one sample, sequenced in a study of beta chain features in type 1 diabetes. Study-wide results and caveats: The study found moderately but significantly shorter TCRB CDR3s in all four CD4+ subsets of Type 1 diabetes patients.

Every bit of the isolated RNA underwent reverse transcription, so sequencing read expressed TCRB transcripts. Assay used: immunoSEQ multiplex PCR; TCRdb lists only in-frame clones, some missing. The data contain some 350,000 clones, over 9% of them singletons. These receptors' targets are unknown. Sequenced material: central memory CD4+ T cells from blood. Source of these receptors: a man in his thirties or forties with type 1 diabetes.

In this sample, this clone turned up a few times. A junction boundary mismatches the germline segment, possibly from a read error. The V gene is TRBV27, the J gene TRBJ2-2; 7 bases are shared with TRBD1. There are 14 residues in the CDR3. Per germline, CDR1 MNHEY and CDR2 SMNVEV (reference sequence). This CDR3 is CASSFDREHRGAVF. As DNA, the CDR3 is TGTGCCAGCAGTTTCGACAGGGAACACCGGGGAGCTGTTTTT.

V gene TRBV5-1 combines with J gene TRBJ1-4, with D maybe TRBD1 (6 bases). CDR1 and CDR2 (germline): SGHRS, YFSETQ. Deletions cut 7 bases from V and 5 bases from J, with 18 bases between. The CDR3 has 15 amino acids. CDR3 DNA: TGCGCCAGCCACCGGGGGGCAAGTGAGAATGAAAAACTGTTTTTT. The encoded protein is CASHRGASENEKLFF. Supplemented by reference TRBV5-1 and TRBJ1-4, the full variable domain reads KAGVTQTPRYLIKTRGQQVTLSCSPISGHRSVSWYQQTPGQGLQFLFEYFSETQRNKGNFPGRFSGRQFSNSRSEMNVSTLELGDSALYLCASHRGASENEKLFFGSGTQLSVL.

Only a few counts were recorded for this clone. The V and J genes are TRBV28 and TRBJ2-7; D perhaps matches TRBD1 (8 bases). The CDR3 extends over 16 amino acids. The V and J ends lost 4 bases and 4 bases respectively, with 20 bases between them. Per the germline V gene, CDR1 is MDHEN and CDR2 is SYDVKM. CDR3 loop: CASSSPTGGGPYEQYF. The CDR3 nucleotides are TGTGCCAGCAGTTCCCCCACAGGGGGAGGGCCGTACGAGCAGTACTTC.

The rearrangement links TRBV4-1 to TRBJ1-2; perhaps TRBD1 as D (5 bases). Germline V lookup: CDR1 MGHRA, CDR2 YSYEKL. There are 18 residues in the CDR3. V lost 1 base to trimming and J lost 8 bases, with 26 bases between them. CDR3 sequence reads: CASSQAGEGEFRTMGYTF. The CDR3 bases are TGCGCCAGCAGCCAAGCGGGGGAAGGCGAGTTTCGAACTATGGGCTACACCTTC.

This clone has more than one count but fewer than ten. The J gene is TRBJ2-2, the V gene TRBV27; D unresolved. The CDR3 sequence is 13 residues long. CDR1 is MNHEY, CDR2 SMNVEV, per germline (reference sequence). V was trimmed by 6 bases and J by 6 bases, leaving 11 bases between them. DNA for the CDR3: TGTGCCAGCAGATTTGTATTTGCCGGGGAGCTGTTTTTT. It yields the protein CASRFVFAGELFF.

This clone was counted a few times. This chain uses TRBV13 with TRBJ2-2; TRBD1 matches 7 bases. The CDR3 totals 15 residues. Germline values: CDR1 PRHDT, CDR2 FYEKMQ (reference sequence). V shed 3 bases, J shed 3 bases, and the junction held 4 bases outside the gene matches. CDR3 amino acids: CASSLGQQYTGELFF. CDR3 nucleotide sequence: TGTGCCAGCAGCTTGGGACAGCAATACACCGGGGAGCTGTTTTTT.

The CDR3 nucleotides are TGTGCCAGCAGCCCAGGGACAGGACTATCACTTACAAAATTGAACACTGAAGCTTTCTTT. Its protein is CASSPGTGLSLTKLNTEAFF. The chain links TRBV7-8 to TRBJ1-1; 8 bases are a match to TRBD1. CDR1 and CDR2 from the germline V gene are SGHVS and FQNEAQ. V was clipped by 5 bases and J by 0 bases; unmatched bases: 20. This CDR3 contains 20 residues.

In this sample, this clone turned up many times. This chain joins TRBV28 and TRBJ2-2; possibly TRBD1 for D (6 bases). The CDR3 has 15 amino acids. Looked up from germline, CDR1 is MDHEN and CDR2 is SYDVKM. The V and J ends lost 5 bases and 11 bases respectively, with 21 bases between them. In nucleotides, the CDR3 is TGTGCCAGCAGTCCTCCACCTTCCAGGGACACCGAGCTGTTTTTT. Protein: CASSPPPSRDTELFF.

This chain connects TRBV2 to TRBJ1-5; D gene unclear. V lost 5 bases to trimming and J lost 0 bases, with 11 bases between them. The CDR3 loop spans 15 amino acids. Germline CDR1 is SNHLY and CDR2 is FYNNEI. The CDR3 sequence is CASSRYTHSNQPQHF. CDR3 DNA sequence: TGTGCCAGCAGTCGGTACACCCATAGCAATCAGCCCCAGCATTTT.

This clone showed up just a few times. This sequence joins TRBV23-1 and TRBJ2-2; D might be TRBD1 (6 bases). TRBV23-1 qualifies as an ORF whose function is uncertain. V lost 6 bases and J lost 6, with 8 bases in between. This CDR3 spans 12 amino acids. CDR3: CASSRTAGELFF. The CDR3 bases are TGCGCCAGCAGCCGGACAGCCGGGGAGCTGTTTTTT.

V and J are TRBV2 and TRBJ1-4; 7 bases agree with TRBD1. The trim removed 7 bases at V and 8 bases at J, leaving 7 bases unmatched. This CDR3 has 13 amino acids. In germline, CDR1 is SNHLY, CDR2 FYNNEI. In nucleotides, the CDR3 is TGTGCCAGCAAGGGACAGCTCGGAGAAAAACTGTTTTTT. Its translation is CASKGQLGEKLFF.

This clone was recorded many times. The chain employs TRBV10-3 and TRBJ2-7; TRBD2 agrees at 7 bases. CDR3 length: 13 residues. Trimming cost V 8 bases and J 0 bases; bases outside gene matches: 4. The germline gives CDR1 ENHRY, CDR2 SYGVKD. Here the CDR3 reads CAILKRGSYEQYF. The CDR3 nucleotides are TGTGCCATCCTCAAGCGGGGCTCCTACGAGCAGTACTTC.

J is TRBJ2-3 and V is TRBV7-2, with D possibly matching TRBD1 (5 bases). CDR1 SGHTA and CDR2 FQGNSA come from the germline V gene. The CDR3 contains 14 residues. Trimming took off 3 bases at V and 3 bases at J, with 10 bases between the two ends. The CDR3 DNA reads TGTGCCAGCAGCTTTACTTCAGGGACAGATACGCAGTATTTT. Translation gives CASSFTSGTDTQYF.

This clone has only a few counts. This rearrangement joins TRBV4-2 to TRBJ1-1; D is possibly TRBD1 (5 bases). Trimming removed 1 base from V and 6 bases from J, with 15 bases in between. In germline, CDR1 is LGHNA, CDR2 YNFKEQ. The CDR3 spans 15 residues. The CDR3 here is CASSQGQGVLAEAFF. The CDR3 DNA sequence: TGTGCCAGCAGCCAAGGTCAGGGCGTGTTGGCTGAAGCTTTCTTT.

A few counts support this clone. This chain connects TRBV19 to TRBJ2-1; no clear D. Trimming removed 4 bases at V and 14 bases at J, with 15 bases between. Germline CDR1 reads LNHDA; CDR2 reads SQIVND (reference sequence). The CDR3 totals 12 residues. CDR3 region: CASSTSRSQEFF. In DNA, the CDR3 is TGTGCCAGTAGTACCTCCCGATCCCAGGAGTTCTTC.